This TCR beta chain was identified in a study of blood T cell repertoires in COVID-19. In the study overall: COVID-19 samples from acute and convalescent phases originated in the United States, Italy and Spain. T cells, B-cell-depleted T cells, or PBMCs supplied cDNA or gDNA.

Methods used by the authors: By means of reference gene primer amplification, nucleated cell counts were estimated. Data came from immunoSEQ multiplex PCR; TCRdb stores just in-frame clones and leaves some out. That table furnishes V, J and clone size, whereas the DNA furnished D and trimming. The sample lists approximately 160,000 clones; around 84% were seen once. The TCR originated in a woman of 80 years or more with acute or convalescent COVID-19. Sequencing input: peripheral blood.

The CDR3 nucleotides are TGTGCCAGCAGTTCGGGACTACCCATCGGTGAGCAGTTCTTC. Translated: CASSSGLPIGEQFF. The V gene is TRBV27, the J gene TRBJ2-1; 7 bases are shared with TRBD2. The germline gives CDR1 MNHEY, CDR2 SMNVEV (reference sequence). V trimming: 4 bases; J trimming: 9 bases; junction bases outside the gene matches: 9. CDR3 length: 14 amino acids.